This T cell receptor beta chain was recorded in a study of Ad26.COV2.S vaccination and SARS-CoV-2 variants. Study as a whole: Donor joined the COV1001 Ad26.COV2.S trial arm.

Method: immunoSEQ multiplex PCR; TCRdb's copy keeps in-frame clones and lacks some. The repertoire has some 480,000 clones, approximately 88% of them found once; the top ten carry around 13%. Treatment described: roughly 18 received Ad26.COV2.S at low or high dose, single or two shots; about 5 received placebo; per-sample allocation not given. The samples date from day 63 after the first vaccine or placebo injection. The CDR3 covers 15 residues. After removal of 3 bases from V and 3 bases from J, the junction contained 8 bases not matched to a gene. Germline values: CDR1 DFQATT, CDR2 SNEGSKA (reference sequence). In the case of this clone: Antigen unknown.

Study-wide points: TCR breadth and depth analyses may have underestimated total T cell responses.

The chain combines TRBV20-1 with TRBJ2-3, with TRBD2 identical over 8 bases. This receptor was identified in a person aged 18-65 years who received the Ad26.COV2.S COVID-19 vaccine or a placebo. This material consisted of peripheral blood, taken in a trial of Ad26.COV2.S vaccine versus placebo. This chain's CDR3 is CSASLPGGRTDTQYF. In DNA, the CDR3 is TGCAGTGCTAGTCTTCCGGGAGGGCGAACAGATACGCAGTATTTT.